This passage covers 3 T cell receptor beta chains from one sample sequenced in a study of CD8+CD57+ T cells in acquired aplastic anemia. Sequenced patients had shown CD8+CD57+ cell expansion by flow cytometry. Genomic DNA acted as the template from which TCR beta VDJ combination and CDR3 sequence profiling were carried out. TCRdb called the reads again in MiXCR, with one record for every CDR3 protein. The sample lists roughly 180,000 distinct CDR3 sequences; around 50% were seen once. Sequencing used sorted CD4+, CD8+, or CD8+CD57+ T cells (not recorded which) from PBMCs. The receptors were sampled from a human donor with aplastic anemia.

The V gene is TRBV10-3, the J gene TRBJ1-5; TRBD1 matches 8 bases. The V segment lost 10 bases and the J segment 3 bases; nucleotides outside the gene matches: 20. The CDR3 has 18 amino acids. The V gene's germline CDR1 is ENHRY and CDR2 SYGVKD. Here the CDR3 reads CASTSGTGSRHNNQPQHF. Written as DNA, the CDR3 is TGTGCCAGCACCTCCGGGACAGGATCCCGACATAACAATCAGCCCCAGCATTTT.

In regard to this clonotype: A read error may produce the germline difference seen at one junction end. The V gene is TRBV11-2, the J gene TRBJ2-3; no clear D. Germline-derived CDR1 and CDR2 are SGHAT and FQNNGV. This CDR3 has 13 amino acids. The CDR3 reads CASGLDRADTQYF. The CDR3 DNA sequence: TGTGCCAGCGGCTTAGATCGAGCAGATACGCAGTATTTT.

As regards this clonotype: A much more abundant neighbour one base away suggests this may be a read error. The chain couples TRBV12-3 or TRBV12-4 to TRBJ2-7; 7 nucleotides match TRBD2. The trim removed 5 bases at V and 0 bases at J, leaving 4 bases unmatched. The CDR3 consists of 14 residues. The CDR3: CASSHERGSYEQYF. CDR3 nucleotide sequence: TGTGCCAGCAGTCATGAGCGGGGCTCCTACGAGCAGTACTTC.